Described below is a single TCR beta chain sequence and its context. This clone was seen more than once but under ten times. The specificity of this receptor is unknown. No per-base quality is available; no much larger clone lies one base away. The data derive from a study of beta chain features in type 1 diabetes listed by TCRdb under 2018. For context, the study as a whole: Mean age, gender distribution, total cell number and subset yield were not different between patients and healthy donors. A total of about 100 million sorted cells were examined across all samples, and RNA yield correlated strongly with the number of cells per subset. The study compared TCRB repertoires of sorted circulating CD4+ T cell subsets between recently diagnosed type 1 diabetes patients and matched healthy donors. Regulatory and stem cell-like memory subsets were isolated from only 8 patients and roughly eight healthy donors, whereas naive and central memory subsets came from all 30 or so donors. Beyond this particular receptor, the publication reports: Type 1 diabetes patients showed a moderate but significant shortening of TCRB CDR3 length in all four CD4+ subsets. Because the HLA sub-analyses included only small numbers of individuals, any influence of HLA type on TCRB rearrangement was left unresolved. Because cDNA was sequenced instead of genomic DNA, activated cells with high expression could be over-represented, although the groups did not differ in activation or CD3 levels. PCR might favor shorter templates, but patient and control samples were amplified and corrected together, so any skew would affect both groups equally. At VDJ recombination sites, type 1 diabetes patients had fewer insertions and more deleted nucleotides, which implies abnormalities in thymic rearrangement. Naive, central memory and regulatory TCRB repertoires appeared to be more similar among patients than among healthy donors.

The entire amount of isolated RNA was reverse transcribed using the High Capacity cDNA Reverse Transcription Kit, so the sequenced TCRB transcripts were expressed ones. Naive, central memory and regulatory T cell samples underwent deep immunoSEQ sequencing, averaging about 3.3 million total reads per sample. Sorted cells were lysed in RLT buffer and RNA was extracted with DNase-treated RNeasy Micro or Mini kits, depending on cell number. To prevent cross-contamination, each cell subset was processed individually, whereas patient and healthy donor samples were processed jointly. TCRB sequences were amplified from cDNA with the immunoSEQ multiplex PCR, producing 87-bp fragments spanning the CDR3 region. Sequencing of the amplicons was done on the Illumina HiSeq platform. Per the authors' processing: PCR bias was computationally corrected using synthetic template baselines, reads within Hamming distance 2 were collapsed, and singletons that could not be merged were discarded. Reads were aligned against IMGT to assign V, D and J genes, CDR3 length and insertions or deletions at six rearrangement sites. Clonotype counts were normalized to sorted cell number within each subset before computing true diversity and Gini coefficients with the tcR R package. The overlap coefficient, calculated on TCRB nucleotide sequences, was used to quantify repertoire sharing. TCRdb retrieved this table from immuneACCESS and kept in-frame rearrangements only. Not all clones are present; in checked studies, unresolved V genes account for under half, and no reason is known for the remainder. V, J and clone size derive from that table, while D and trimming were established from the DNA sequence. Recorded for this sample are some 360,000 clones; 9.6% of them occurred a single time. The ten largest account for about 0.6% of the sample.

Each donor gave one peripheral blood draw, roughly 110 mL on average, collected into heparinised tubes. A BD FACSAria II and a panel including CD45RO, CCR7, CD25, CD127, CD95 and CD27 were used to sort naive, central memory, regulatory and stem cell-like memory CD4+ T cells. A purity above 98% was achieved for all sorted populations. PBMCs were separated immediately by Lymphoprep density gradient centrifugation and were stained directly, without being cultured. Samples were stained and sorted in pairs, with one healthy donor and one patient per experiment, so that batch effects were minimized. The TCR originated in a man younger than 40 with type 1 diabetes. Sequenced sample: central memory CD4+ T cells from blood.

The CDR3 amino acid sequence is: CASSYAPGGSNEQFF. The sequenced DNA: TGTGCCAGCAGTTACGCCCCAGGGGGGTCAAATGAGCAGTTCTTC. Recombination joined TRBV6-5 with TRBJ2-1; perhaps TRBD1 is the D gene, with 7 bases matching. CDR1 MNHEY and CDR2 SVGAGI are derived from the germline V gene. Cut back by 2 bases and 7 bases, the V and J ends lie 15 bases apart. From the cysteine up to the phenylalanine, the CDR3 has a length of 15 residues. Solely the CDR3 DNA is kept, with 45 bases framed from the first base.